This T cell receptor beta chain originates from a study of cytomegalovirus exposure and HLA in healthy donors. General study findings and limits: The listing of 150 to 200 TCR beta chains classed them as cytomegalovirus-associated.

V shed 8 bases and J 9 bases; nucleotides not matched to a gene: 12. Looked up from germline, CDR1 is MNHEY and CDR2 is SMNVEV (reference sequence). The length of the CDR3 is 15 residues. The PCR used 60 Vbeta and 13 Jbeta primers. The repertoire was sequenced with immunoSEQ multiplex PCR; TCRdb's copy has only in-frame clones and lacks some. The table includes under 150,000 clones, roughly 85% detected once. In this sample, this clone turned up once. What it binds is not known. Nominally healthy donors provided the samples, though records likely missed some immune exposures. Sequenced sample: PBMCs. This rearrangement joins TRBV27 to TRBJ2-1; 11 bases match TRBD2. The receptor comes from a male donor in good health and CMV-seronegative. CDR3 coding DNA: TGTGCCAGCGGACGATTAGCGGGAGGGCCAGGTGAGCAGTTCTTC. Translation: CASGRLAGGPGEQFF.